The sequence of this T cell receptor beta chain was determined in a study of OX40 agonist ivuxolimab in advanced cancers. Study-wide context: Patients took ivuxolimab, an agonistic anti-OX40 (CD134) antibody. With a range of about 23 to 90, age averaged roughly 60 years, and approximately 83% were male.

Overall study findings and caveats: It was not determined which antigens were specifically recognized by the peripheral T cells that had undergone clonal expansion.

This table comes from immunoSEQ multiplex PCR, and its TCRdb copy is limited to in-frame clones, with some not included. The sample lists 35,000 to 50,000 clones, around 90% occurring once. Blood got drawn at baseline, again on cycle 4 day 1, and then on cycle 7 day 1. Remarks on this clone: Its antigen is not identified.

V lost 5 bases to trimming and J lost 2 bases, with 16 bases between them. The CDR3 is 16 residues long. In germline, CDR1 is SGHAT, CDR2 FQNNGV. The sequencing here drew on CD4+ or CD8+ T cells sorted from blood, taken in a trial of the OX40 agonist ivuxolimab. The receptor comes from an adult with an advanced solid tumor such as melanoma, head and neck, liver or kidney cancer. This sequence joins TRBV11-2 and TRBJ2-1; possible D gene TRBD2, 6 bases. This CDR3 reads CASSPGGAQPYNEQFF. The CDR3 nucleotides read TGTGCCAGCAGCCCCGGGGGAGCCCAGCCCTACAATGAGCAGTTCTTC.